The source of this T cell receptor beta chain is a study of cytomegalovirus exposure and HLA in healthy donors. Study-wide points: Most subjects' HLA-A and HLA-B alleles were reportedly predicted from TCR beta sequences.

Healthy bone marrow donors supplied every sample. Trimming cost V 6 bases and J 0 bases, with 15 bases left between them. The germline CDR1 and CDR2 sequences are MNHEY and SMNVEV (reference sequence). The CDR3 runs 16 residues. Of note for this clone: What it binds is not known.

The PCR used 60 Vbeta and 13 Jbeta primers. Original processing methods: In a later analysis, some 80 million unique TCR beta chains included roughly 11 million shared by two or more donors. Repertoires were generated with immunoSEQ multiplex PCR, while TCRdb's copy carries only in-frame clones and drops some. For V, J and clone size, that table is used; D and trimming come from the DNA. This sample has roughly 130,000 clones; about 72% occur once, and the top ten carry 1.6%. The gene calls are TRBV27 and TRBJ2-1, with D possibly matching TRBD2 (5 bases). The sequence was collected from a man aged 25 to 45 in good health and CMV-seropositive. Sequencing was carried out using PBMCs. The DNA for the CDR3 is TGTGCCAGCAGCCGCCGCGGGTTGGACTCCTACAATGAGCAGTTCTTC. Its protein is CASSRRGLDSYNEQFF.